This passage covers 10 T cell receptor beta chains from one sample sequenced in a study of blood T cell repertoires in COVID-19. TCRdb's table, derived via immunoSEQ multiplex PCR, lists solely in-frame clones and lacks some. The sample consists of about 210,000 clones, roughly four fifths of them appearing once. The source material was peripheral blood. These receptors were obtained from a woman in her forties with acute or convalescent COVID-19.

The chain uses TRBV4-2 and TRBJ2-7; tentative D call: TRBD1 (6 bases). Trimming took 3 bases from V and 4 from J, leaving 16 bases between them. Looked up from germline, CDR1 is LGHNA and CDR2 is YNFKEQ. This CDR3 comprises 15 residues. This CDR3 is CASSHPTGPSYEQYF. The DNA for the CDR3 is TGTGCCAGCAGCCACCCGACAGGACCCTCTTACGAGCAGTACTTC.

The rearrangement uses TRBV10-2 and TRBJ2-7; 8 bases line up with TRBD1. The germline V gene encodes CDR1 WSHSY and CDR2 SAAADI. The trim removed 0 bases at V and 2 bases at J, leaving 9 bases unmatched. The CDR3 extends over 17 amino acids. CDR3 DNA sequence: TGCGCCAGCAGTGAGTCGCGCCCCGGGACAGGAGCCTACGAGCAGTACTTC. It codes for CASSESRPGTGAYEQYF.

Only one count was recorded for this clone. This rearrangement joins TRBV18 to TRBJ2-7; TRBD2 matches 9 bases. CDR1 and CDR2 from the germline V gene are KGHSH and LQKENI. The CDR3 covers 14 residues. Trimming took 6 bases from V and 3 from J; bases not matched to a gene: 6. This CDR3 reads CASSLKRGVYEQYF. The CDR3 DNA sequence: TGTGCCAGCTCGCTTAAGCGGGGGGTCTACGAGCAGTACTTC.

The CDR3, as DNA: TGTGCCAGCAGCCAGGGACTAGCGAGAAACAATGAGCAGTTCTTC. Translating gives CASSQGLARNNEQFF. The chain links TRBV3-1 (or the pseudogene TRBV3-2) to TRBJ2-1, with 10 bases identical to TRBD2. This CDR3 region has 15 residues. After removal of 3 bases from V and 5 bases from J, the junction contained 4 bases not matched to a gene. CDR1 is LGHDT and CDR2 is YNNKEL in the germline V gene (reference sequence).

This rearrangement joins TRBV9 to TRBJ2-7, with D tentatively TRBD1 (6 bases). This CDR3 contains 15 residues. Germline-derived CDR1 and CDR2 are SGDLS and YYNGEE. The ends were cut back, 0 bases at V and 5 bases at J, with 15 bases in the middle. The CDR3, as DNA: TGTGCCAGCAGCGTAGCCTCGACAGGCTCTGACGAGCAGTACTTC. Amino acids: CASSVASTGSDEQYF.

The rearrangement joins TRBV7-3 to TRBJ2-1; 8 bases line up with TRBD2. This CDR3 spans 16 amino acids. Germline-derived CDR1 and CDR2 are SGHTA and FQGTGA. J lost 2 bases, V lost 4 bases, and 7 bases had no gene match. CDR3 sequence (DNA): TGTGCCAGCAGCTCTAGCGGGTCCCGGCCCTACAATGAGCAGTTCTTC. Its translation: CASSSSGSRPYNEQFF.

CDR3 coding DNA: TGTGCCAGCTCACCACCGGAGGGAGCGGATAATTCACCCCTCCACTTT. Protein product: CASSPPEGADNSPLHF. This sequence joins TRBV18 and TRBJ1-6, with D uncertain. The V and J ends lost 0 bases and 5 bases respectively, with 11 bases between them. This CDR3 is built from 16 residues. Looked up from germline, CDR1 is KGHSH and CDR2 is LQKENI. Looking up the rest from reference TRBV18 and TRBJ1-6 gives the full variable domain: NAGVMQNPRHLVRRRGQEARLRCSPMKGHSHVYWYRQLPEEGLKFMVYLQKENIIDESGMPKERFSAEFPKEGPSILRIQQVVRGDSAAYFCASSPPEGADNSPLHFGNGTRLTVT.

The CDR3 bases are TGTGCCAGCAGCGTAGGAGCGAGTCGAGACGAGCAGTACTTC. Protein sequence: CASSVGASRDEQYF. The genes are TRBV9 and TRBJ2-7, with D uncertain. This CDR3 comprises 14 residues. V was trimmed by 0 bases and J by 5 bases, leaving 12 bases between them. Per the germline V gene, CDR1 is SGDLS and CDR2 is YYNGEE.

This sequence joins TRBV5-4 and TRBJ1-3; TRBD1 is a possible D gene (5 bases). This CDR3 has 16 amino acids. V lost 4 bases and J lost 0, with 14 bases in between. Looked up from germline, CDR1 is SGHNT and CDR2 is YYREEE (reference sequence). DNA for the CDR3: TGTGCCAGCAGCGTTACAGGTTCTGGCTCTGGAAACACCATATATTTT. Protein sequence: CASSVTGSGSGNTIYF.

Only a few counts were recorded for this clone. This rearrangement joins TRBV27 to TRBJ1-1; 10 nucleotides agree with TRBD1. CDR3 size: 15 residues. The V gene's germline CDR1 is MNHEY and CDR2 SMNVEV (reference sequence). With V trimmed by 6 bases and J by 0 bases, 4 bases remained unmatched. The CDR3: CASSRTGGMNTEAFF. In nucleotides, the CDR3 is TGTGCCAGCAGCCGGACAGGGGGGATGAACACTGAAGCTTTCTTT.